The sample holds one count of the clone carrying this T cell receptor (beta chain). How the authors handled the data: By means of reference gene primer amplification, nucleated cell counts were estimated. TCRdb keeps only in-frame clones here, not all; method: immunoSEQ multiplex PCR. V and J calls plus clone size are reproduced from that table; the DNA served to infer D and trimming. The repertoire includes about 230,000 clones, roughly 81% of them detected once, and 0.85% to 1% sits in the top ten. This specimen comes from a study of blood T cell repertoires in COVID-19. Study-wide background: COVID-19 samples, acute and convalescent, were from the United States, Italy and Spain. Sources were T cells, B-cell-depleted T cells, or PBMCs; the material itself was cDNA or gDNA.

V gave up 1 base and J gave up 7 bases, with 14 bases separating them. The CDR3 contains 14 residues. Germline lookup yields CDR1 GTSNPN and CDR2 SVGIG (reference sequence). The specimen was peripheral blood. This chain connects TRBV30 to TRBJ1-5, with a tentative D call TRBD1 (5 bases). This receptor was taken from a man aged 35 to 55 with acute or convalescent COVID-19. DNA for the CDR3: TGTGCCTGGAGTGGGGGGGGTGGTGGCCAGCCCCAGCATTTT. Translated: CAWSGGGGGQPQHF. The variable domain in full, completed from reference TRBV30 and TRBJ1-5, reads SQTIHQWPATLVQPVGSPLSLECTVEGTSNPNLYWYRQAAGRGLQLLFYSVGIGQISSEVPQNLSASRPQDRQFILSSKKLLLSDSGFYLCAWSGGGGGQPQHFGDGTRLSIL.